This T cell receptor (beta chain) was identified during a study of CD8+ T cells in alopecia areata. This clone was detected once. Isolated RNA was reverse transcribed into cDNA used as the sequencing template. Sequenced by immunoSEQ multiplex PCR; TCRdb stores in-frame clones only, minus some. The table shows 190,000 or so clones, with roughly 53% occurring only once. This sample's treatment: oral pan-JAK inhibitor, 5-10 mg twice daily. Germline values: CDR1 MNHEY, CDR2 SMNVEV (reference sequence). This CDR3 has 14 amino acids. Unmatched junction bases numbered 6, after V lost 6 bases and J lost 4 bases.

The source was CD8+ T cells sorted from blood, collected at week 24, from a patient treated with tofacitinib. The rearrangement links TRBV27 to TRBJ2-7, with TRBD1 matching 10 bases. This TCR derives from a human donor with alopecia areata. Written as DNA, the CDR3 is TGTGCCAGCAGATTGACAGGGGGCTTTTACGAGCAGTACTTC. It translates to CASRLTGGFYEQYF.